The entry that follows covers one T cell receptor (beta chain) sequence. This sample was included in a study of blood T cell repertoires in COVID-19. Study details: Acute and convalescent COVID-19 samples came from the United States, Italy and Spain. T cells, B-cell-depleted T cells, or PBMCs provided the cDNA or gDNA that served as material.

Clones were sequenced by immunoSEQ multiplex PCR, and TCRdb holds only the in-frame ones, with some missing. The sample consists of a few hundred thousand clones, around nine tenths of them appearing once. Study members were between about 18 and 90 years old and lived in 20 to 30 US regions. It was within 2 weeks before study entry that exposed participants met a COVID-19 case. CDR1 and CDR2 from the germline V gene are SGHTA and FQGTGA. V trimming: 2 bases; J trimming: 3 bases; junction bases outside the gene matches: 2. This CDR3 comprises 16 residues. Sequenced sample: PBMCs or T cells enriched from blood (not recorded which). This clonotype was obtained from a woman aged 40 to 50 who had been exposed to COVID-19. The chain carries TRBV7-3 and TRBJ2-1; 12 bases agree with TRBD2. In DNA form, the CDR3 reads TGTGCCAGCAGCTTAGGGACTAGCGGGCGCTACAATGAGCAGTTCTTC. It translates to CASSLGTSGRYNEQFF.